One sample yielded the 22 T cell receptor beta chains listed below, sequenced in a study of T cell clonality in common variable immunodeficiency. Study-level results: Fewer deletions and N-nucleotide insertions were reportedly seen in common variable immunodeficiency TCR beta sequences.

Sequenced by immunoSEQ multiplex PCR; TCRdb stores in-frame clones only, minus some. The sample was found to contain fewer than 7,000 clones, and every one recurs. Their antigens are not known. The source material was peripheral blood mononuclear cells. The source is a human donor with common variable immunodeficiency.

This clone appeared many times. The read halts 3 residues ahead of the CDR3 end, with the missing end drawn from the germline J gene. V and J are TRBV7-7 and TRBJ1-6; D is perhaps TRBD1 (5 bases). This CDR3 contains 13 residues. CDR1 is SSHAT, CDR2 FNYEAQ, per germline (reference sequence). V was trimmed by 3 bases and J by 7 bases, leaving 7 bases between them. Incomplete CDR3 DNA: TGTGCCAGCAGCTTGACAGAGAATTCACCC. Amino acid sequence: CASSLTENSP. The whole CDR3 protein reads CASSLTENSPLHF.

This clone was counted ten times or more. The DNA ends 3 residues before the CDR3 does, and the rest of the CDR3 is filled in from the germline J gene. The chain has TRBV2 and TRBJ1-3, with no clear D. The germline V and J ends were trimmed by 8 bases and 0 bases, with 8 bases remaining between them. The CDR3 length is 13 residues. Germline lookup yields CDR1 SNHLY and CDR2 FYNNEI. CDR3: CASGPLSGNTIYF. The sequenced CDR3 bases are TGTGCCAGCGGTCCACTCTCTGGAAACACC. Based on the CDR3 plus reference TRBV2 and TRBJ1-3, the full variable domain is EPEVTQTPSHQVTQMGQEVILRCVPISNHLYFYWYRQILGQKVEFLVSFYNNEISEKSEIFDDQFSVERPDGSNFTLKIRSTKLEDSAMYFCASGPLSGNTIYFGEGSWLTVV.

CDR3 in amino acids: CASSSGQNSNQPQHF. The CDR3 DNA, read in part, is TGTGCCAGCAGCTCGGGACAGAATAGCAATCAGCCC. The J gene is TRBJ1-5, the V gene TRBV5-5, with 7 bases fitting TRBD1. Read coverage stops 3 residues before the CDR3 terminus; the germline J gene supplies the remainder. V shed 3 bases, J shed 0 bases, and the junction held 3 bases outside the gene matches. The CDR3 spans 15 residues. Germline CDR1 and CDR2: SGHKS and YYEKEE (reference sequence).

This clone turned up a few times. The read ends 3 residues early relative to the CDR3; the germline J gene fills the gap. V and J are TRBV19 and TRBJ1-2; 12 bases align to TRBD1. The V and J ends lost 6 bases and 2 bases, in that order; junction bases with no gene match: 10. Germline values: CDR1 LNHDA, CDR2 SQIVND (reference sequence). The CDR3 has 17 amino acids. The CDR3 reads CASRGSGQGASNYGYTF. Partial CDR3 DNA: TGTGCCAGTAGGGGGTCGGGACAGGGGGCATCGAACTATGGC.

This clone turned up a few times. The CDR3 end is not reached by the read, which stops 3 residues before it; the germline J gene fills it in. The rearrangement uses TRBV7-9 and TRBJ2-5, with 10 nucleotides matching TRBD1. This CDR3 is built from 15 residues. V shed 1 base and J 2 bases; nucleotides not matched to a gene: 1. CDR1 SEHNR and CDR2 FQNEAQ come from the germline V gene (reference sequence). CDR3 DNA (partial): TGTGCCAGCAGCTTAGGGGACAGGGGTCAAGAGACC. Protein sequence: CASSLGDRGQET. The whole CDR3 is CASSLGDRGQETQYF.

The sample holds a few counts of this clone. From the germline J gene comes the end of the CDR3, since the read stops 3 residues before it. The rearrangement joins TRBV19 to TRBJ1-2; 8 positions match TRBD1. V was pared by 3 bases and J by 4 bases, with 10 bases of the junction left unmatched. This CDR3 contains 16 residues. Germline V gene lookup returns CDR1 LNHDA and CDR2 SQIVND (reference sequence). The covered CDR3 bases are TGTGCCAGTAGTATGGCCAAACAGGGGGTATTCTATGGC. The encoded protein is CASSMAKQGVFYG. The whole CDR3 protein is CASSMAKQGVFYGYTF.

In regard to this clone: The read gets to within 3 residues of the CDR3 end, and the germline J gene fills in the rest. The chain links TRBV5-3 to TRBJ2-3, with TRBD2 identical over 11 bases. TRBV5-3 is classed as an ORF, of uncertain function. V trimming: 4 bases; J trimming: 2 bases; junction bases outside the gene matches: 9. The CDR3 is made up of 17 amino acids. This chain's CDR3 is CARSLRLAGLTTDTQYF. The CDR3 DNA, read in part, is TGTGCCAGAAGCCTAAGACTAGCGGGACTAACCACAGATACG.

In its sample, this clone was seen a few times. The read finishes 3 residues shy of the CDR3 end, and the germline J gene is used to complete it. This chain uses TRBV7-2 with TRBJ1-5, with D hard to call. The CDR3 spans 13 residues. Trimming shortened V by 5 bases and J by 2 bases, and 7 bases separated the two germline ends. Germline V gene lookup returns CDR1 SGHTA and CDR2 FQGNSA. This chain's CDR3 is CASSVKRNQPQHF. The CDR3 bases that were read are TGTGCCAGCAGCGTTAAGCGCAATCAGCCC.

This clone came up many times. The CDR3 bases that were read are TGCAGCGTTGAAGGACGGGGGACAGGGTCGGAAAACGAG. This encodes CSVEGRGTGSENE. The complete CDR3 sequence is CSVEGRGTGSENEQYF. This chain connects TRBV29-1 to TRBJ2-7; 9 positions agree with TRBD1. Read sequence stops 3 residues before the CDR3 end, and the germline J gene provides the missing end. After removal of 1 base from V and 5 bases from J, the junction contained 12 bases not matched to a gene. The CDR3 is made up of 16 amino acids. Looked up from germline, CDR1 is SQVTM and CDR2 is ANQGSEA.

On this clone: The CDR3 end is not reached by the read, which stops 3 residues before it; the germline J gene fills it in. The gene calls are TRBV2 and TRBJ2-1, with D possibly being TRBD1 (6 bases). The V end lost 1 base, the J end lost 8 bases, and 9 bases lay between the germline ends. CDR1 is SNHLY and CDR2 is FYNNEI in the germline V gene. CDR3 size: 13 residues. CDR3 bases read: TGTGCCAGCAGTGAAGGTGGGGGCTATGAG. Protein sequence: CASSEGGGYE. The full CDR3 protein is CASSEGGGYEQFF.

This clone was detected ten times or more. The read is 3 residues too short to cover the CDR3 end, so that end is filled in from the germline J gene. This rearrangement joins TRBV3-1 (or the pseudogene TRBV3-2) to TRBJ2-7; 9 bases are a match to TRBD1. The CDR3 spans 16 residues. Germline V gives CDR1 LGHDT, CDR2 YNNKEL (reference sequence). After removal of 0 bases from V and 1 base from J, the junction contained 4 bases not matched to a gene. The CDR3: CASSQDGGQGSYEQYF. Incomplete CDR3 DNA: TGTGCCAGCAGCCAAGATGGGGGACAGGGATCCTACGAG.

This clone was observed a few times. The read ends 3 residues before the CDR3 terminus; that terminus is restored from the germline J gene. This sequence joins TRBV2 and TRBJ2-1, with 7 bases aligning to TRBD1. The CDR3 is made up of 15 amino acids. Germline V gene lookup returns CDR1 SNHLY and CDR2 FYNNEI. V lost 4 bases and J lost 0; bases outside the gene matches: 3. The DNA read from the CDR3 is TGTGCCAGCAGTGCGGACAGGCCCTCCTACAATGAG. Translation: CASSADRPSYNE. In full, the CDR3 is CASSADRPSYNEQFF. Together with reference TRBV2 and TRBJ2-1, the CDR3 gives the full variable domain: EPEVTQTPSHQVTQMGQEVILRCVPISNHLYFYWYRQILGQKVEFLVSFYNNEISEKSEIFDDQFSVERPDGSNFTLKIRSTKLEDSAMYFCASSADRPSYNEQFFGPGTRLTVL.

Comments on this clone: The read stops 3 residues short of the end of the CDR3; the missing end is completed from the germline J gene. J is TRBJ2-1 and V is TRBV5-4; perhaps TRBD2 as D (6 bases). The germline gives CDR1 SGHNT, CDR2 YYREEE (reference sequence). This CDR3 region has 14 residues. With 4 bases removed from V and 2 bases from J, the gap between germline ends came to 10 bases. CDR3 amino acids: CASSGGTAYNEQFF. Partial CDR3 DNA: TGTGCCAGCAGCGGGGGGACTGCCTACAATGAG.

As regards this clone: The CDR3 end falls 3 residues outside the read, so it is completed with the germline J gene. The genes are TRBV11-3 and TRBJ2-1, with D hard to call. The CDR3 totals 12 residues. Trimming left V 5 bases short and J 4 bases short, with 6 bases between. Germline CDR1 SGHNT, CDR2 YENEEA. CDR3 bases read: TGTGCCAGCAGCCGACTTTACAATGAG. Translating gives CASSRLYNE. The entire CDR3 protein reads CASSRLYNEQFF.

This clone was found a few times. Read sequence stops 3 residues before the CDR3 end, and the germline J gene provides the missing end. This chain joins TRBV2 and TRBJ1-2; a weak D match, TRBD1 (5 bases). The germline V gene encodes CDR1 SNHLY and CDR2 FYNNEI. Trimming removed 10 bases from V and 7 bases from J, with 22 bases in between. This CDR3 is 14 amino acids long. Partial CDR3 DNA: TGTGCCACTACAGACACCTCCTATAGGGGTGGC. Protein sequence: CATTDTSYRGG. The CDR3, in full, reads CATTDTSYRGGYTF. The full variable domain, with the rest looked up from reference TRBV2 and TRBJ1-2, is EPEVTQTPSHQVTQMGQEVILRCVPISNHLYFYWYRQILGQKVEFLVSFYNNEISEKSEIFDDQFSVERPDGSNFTLKIRSTKLEDSAMYFCATTDTSYRGGYTFGSGTRLTVV.

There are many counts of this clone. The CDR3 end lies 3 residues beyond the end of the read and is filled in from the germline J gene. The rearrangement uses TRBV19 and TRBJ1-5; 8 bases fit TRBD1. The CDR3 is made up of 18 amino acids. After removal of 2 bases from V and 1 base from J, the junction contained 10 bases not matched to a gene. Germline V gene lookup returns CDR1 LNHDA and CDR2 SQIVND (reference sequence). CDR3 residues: CASSIPWTGSISNQPQHF. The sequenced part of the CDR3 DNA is TGTGCCAGTAGTATACCCTGGACAGGGAGTATAAGCAATCAGCCC. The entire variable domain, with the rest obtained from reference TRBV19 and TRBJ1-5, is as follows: DGGITQSPKYLFRKEGQNVTLSCEQNLNHDAMYWYRQDPGQGLRLIYYSQIVNDFQKGDIAEGYSVSREKKESFPLTVTSAQKNPTAFYLCASSIPWTGSISNQPQHFGDGTRLSIL.

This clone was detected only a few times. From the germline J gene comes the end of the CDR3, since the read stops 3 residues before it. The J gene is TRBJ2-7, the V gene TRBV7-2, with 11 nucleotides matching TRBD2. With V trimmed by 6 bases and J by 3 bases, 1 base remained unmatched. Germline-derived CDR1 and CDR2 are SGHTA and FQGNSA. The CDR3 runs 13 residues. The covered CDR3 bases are TGTGCCAGCAGGACTAGCGGGAACTACGAG. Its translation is CASRTSGNYE. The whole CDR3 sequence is CASRTSGNYEQYF.

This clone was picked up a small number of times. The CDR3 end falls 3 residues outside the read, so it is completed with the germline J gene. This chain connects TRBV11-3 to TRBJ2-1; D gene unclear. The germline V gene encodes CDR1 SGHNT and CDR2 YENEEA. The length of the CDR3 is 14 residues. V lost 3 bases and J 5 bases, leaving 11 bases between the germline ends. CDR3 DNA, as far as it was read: TGTGCCAGCAGCTTCGGCGGAAATAACAATGAG. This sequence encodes CASSFGGNNNE. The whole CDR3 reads CASSFGGNNNEQFF.

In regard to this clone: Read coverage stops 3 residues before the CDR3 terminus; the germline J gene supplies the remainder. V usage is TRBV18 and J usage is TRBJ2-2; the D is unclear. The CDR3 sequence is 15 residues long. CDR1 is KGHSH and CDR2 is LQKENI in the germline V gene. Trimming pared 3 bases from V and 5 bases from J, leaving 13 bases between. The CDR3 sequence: CASSPSDDATGELFF. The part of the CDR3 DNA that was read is TGTGCCAGCTCACCCTCAGATGATGCTACCGGGGAG.

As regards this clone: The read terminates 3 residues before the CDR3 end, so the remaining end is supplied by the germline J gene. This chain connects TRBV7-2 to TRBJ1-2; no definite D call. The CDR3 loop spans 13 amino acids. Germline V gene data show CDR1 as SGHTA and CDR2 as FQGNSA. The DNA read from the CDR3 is TGTGCCAGCAGCACCACTAGAGGAGTCGGC. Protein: CASSTTRGVG. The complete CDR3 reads CASSTTRGVGYTF.

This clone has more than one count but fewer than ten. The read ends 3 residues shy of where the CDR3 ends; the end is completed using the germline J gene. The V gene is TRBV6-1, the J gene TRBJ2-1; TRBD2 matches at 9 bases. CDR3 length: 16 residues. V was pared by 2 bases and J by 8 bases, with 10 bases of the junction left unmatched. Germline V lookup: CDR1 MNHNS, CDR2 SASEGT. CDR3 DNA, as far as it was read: TGTGCCAGCAGTGAATGGGGAGCGGGAGGTTGGGATGAG. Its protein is CASSEWGAGGWDE. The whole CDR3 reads CASSEWGAGGWDEQFF.

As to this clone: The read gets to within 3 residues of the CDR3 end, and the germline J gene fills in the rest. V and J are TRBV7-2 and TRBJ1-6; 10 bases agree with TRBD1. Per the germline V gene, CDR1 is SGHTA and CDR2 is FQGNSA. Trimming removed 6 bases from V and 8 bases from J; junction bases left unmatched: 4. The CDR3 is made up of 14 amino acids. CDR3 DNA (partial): TGTGCCAGCAGTAAGGGACAGGGGTATTCACCC. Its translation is CASSKGQGYSP. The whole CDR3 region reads CASSKGQGYSPLHF.